This T cell receptor (beta chain) was identified in a study of OX40 agonist ivuxolimab in advanced cancers. Study-wide findings and caveats: Expanded peripheral T cell antigen specificity was not determined.

In its sample, this clone is medium-sized (0.01 to 0.1%). Antigen unknown. Autoimmune disease history or systemic immunosuppression led to patient exclusion. This CDR3 comprises 17 residues. Trimming cost V 6 bases and J 0 bases, with 17 bases left between them. Germline V gene lookup returns CDR1 LNHDA and CDR2 SQIVND (reference sequence). Assay used: immunoSEQ multiplex PCR; TCRdb lists only in-frame clones, some missing. The top ten hold about 15% of the sample, which has roughly 25,000 clones, 76% seen once. This material consisted of CD4+ or CD8+ T cells sorted from blood, taken in a trial of the OX40 agonist ivuxolimab. The J gene is TRBJ2-2, the V gene TRBV19, with D unclear. This clonotype was sampled from an adult with an advanced solid tumor such as melanoma, head and neck, liver or kidney cancer. The CDR3 coding sequence is TGTGCCAGTAGCAGTCATGGGGTGATAACGAACACCGGGGAGCTGTTTTTT. Translating it yields CASSSHGVITNTGELFF. The variable domain in full, with the rest retrieved from reference TRBV19 and TRBJ2-2, is DGGITQSPKYLFRKEGQNVTLSCEQNLNHDAMYWYRQDPGQGLRLIYYSQIVNDFQKGDIAEGYSVSREKKESFPLTVTSAQKNPTAFYLCASSSHGVITNTGELFFGEGSRLTVL.